The 22 T cell receptor beta chains in this list originate from one sample, sequenced in a study of PD-1 and CTLA-4 blockade in melanoma. Clones were read by immunoSEQ multiplex PCR, and TCRdb kept only the in-frame ones, dropping some. The sample contains about 28,000 clones, roughly 91% of which appear only once. Sequencing was performed on CD8+ T cells from peripheral blood, taken before anti-PD-1 treatment. The source is a human donor with melanoma.

This chain connects TRBV6-5 to TRBJ1-4, with 8 bases identical to TRBD1. The CDR3 runs to 14 residues. Germline CDR1 and CDR2: MNHEY and SVGAGI. V shed 6 bases and J 7 bases; nucleotides not matched to a gene: 7. The CDR3 spells CASSADRDGEKLFF. The CDR3, as DNA: TGTGCCAGCAGCGCGGACAGGGATGGTGAAAAACTGTTTTTT.

J is TRBJ2-2 and V is TRBV13, with D perhaps matching TRBD1 or TRBD2 (5 bases each). Germline V gives CDR1 PRHDT, CDR2 FYEKMQ (reference sequence). The CDR3 extends over 12 amino acids. V lost 0 bases, J lost 14 bases, and 10 bases lay in between. The CDR3 protein is CASSLGGADLFF. The CDR3 DNA follows: TGTGCCAGCAGCTTAGGCGGGGCTGACCTGTTTTTT.

The chain has TRBV9 and TRBJ2-7, with a tentative D call TRBD2 (7 bases). This CDR3 is 14 amino acids long. The V gene lost 2 bases and the J gene lost 5 bases, with 14 bases spanning the gap. Germline-derived CDR1 and CDR2 are SGDLS and YYNGEE. The CDR3 loop is CASSVGGGSHEQYF. The CDR3 nucleotides read TGTGCCAGCAGCGTCGGGGGCGGGAGCCACGAGCAGTACTTC.

The chain links TRBV30 to TRBJ2-5; TRBD2 matches at 11 bases. Germline V gene sequence: CDR1 GTSNPN, CDR2 SVGIG (reference sequence). The CDR3 loop spans 16 amino acids. V gave up 4 bases and J gave up 4 bases; unmatched junction bases: 11. In DNA form, the CDR3 reads TGTGCCTGGACTACGCCAATGACTAGCGGGGTAGAGACCCAGTACTTC. This encodes CAWTTPMTSGVETQYF.

The genes are TRBV30 and TRBJ1-1; no clear D gene. CDR1 GTSNPN and CDR2 SVGIG come from the germline V gene (reference sequence). The CDR3 extends over 11 amino acids. Trimming took off 5 bases at V and 5 bases at J, with 9 bases between the two ends. CDR3 sequence reads: CAWSWATEAFF. The CDR3 DNA reads TGTGCCTGGTCTTGGGCAACTGAAGCTTTCTTT.

The chain employs TRBV24-1 and TRBJ1-4; D is uncertain. Trimming pared 2 bases from V and 12 bases from J, leaving 9 bases between. The CDR3 contains 12 residues. Germline V lookup: CDR1 KGHDR, CDR2 SFDVKD. The CDR3 region has the DNA TGTGCCACCAGTGATTCCGGGTGGGAACTGTTTTTT. Residues: CATSDSGWELFF.

This clone was seen a handful of times. The V and J genes are TRBV7-9 and TRBJ1-1, with D perhaps matching TRBD1 (5 bases). This CDR3 is 12 amino acids long. V lost 5 bases and J lost 7, with 11 bases in between. In germline, CDR1 is SEHNR, CDR2 FQNEAQ (reference sequence). The CDR3 DNA is TGTGCCAGCAGCGTGGGGGACGGTGAAGCTTTCTTT. This gives the protein CASSVGDGEAFF.

This clone showed up just a few times. The V gene is TRBV6-5, the J gene TRBJ2-7; 11 bases fit TRBD1. The V segment lost 2 bases and the J segment 7 bases; nucleotides outside the gene matches: 4. The CDR3 is made up of 14 amino acids. CDR1 is MNHEY, CDR2 SVGAGI, per germline. CDR3 sequence (DNA): TGTGCCAGCAGTTACGAGGACAGGGGGCTTGAGCAGTACTTC. This encodes CASSYEDRGLEQYF.

The chain combines TRBV19 with TRBJ1-5, with D tentatively TRBD1 (5 bases). This CDR3 comprises 16 residues. V lost 5 bases to trimming and J lost 0 bases, with 14 bases between them. CDR1 and CDR2 (germline): LNHDA, SQIVND (reference sequence). The chain's CDR3 is CASSFGTAYSNQPQHF. The CDR3 region has the DNA TGTGCCAGTAGTTTTGGGACGGCCTATAGCAATCAGCCCCAGCATTTT.

V usage is TRBV28 and J usage is TRBJ1-5, with 7 bases aligning to TRBD1. The J segment lost 0 bases and the V segment lost 2 bases, leaving 7 bases of the junction unmatched. This CDR3 is 17 amino acids long. From germline, CDR1 is MDHEN and CDR2 SYDVKM. This CDR3 reads CASSLRGRVYSNQPQHF. CDR3 DNA: TGTGCCAGCAGTTTAAGGGGGCGGGTATATAGCAATCAGCCCCAGCATTTT.

The chain joins TRBV7-6 to TRBJ2-5; possibly TRBD1 for D (6 bases). The CDR3 runs 16 residues. Between the trimmed V and J ends, which lost 5 bases and 1 base, there was a span of 17 bases. Per the germline V gene, CDR1 is SGHVS and CDR2 is FNYEAQ. CDR3 sequence (DNA): TGTGCCAGCAGCGAACAGACAGGATATGGCCAAGAGACCCAGTACTTC. Its protein is CASSEQTGYGQETQYF.

The chain has TRBV29-1 and TRBJ1-1; TRBD1 might be the D (5 bases). The germline V gene has CDR1 SQVTM and CDR2 ANQGSEA. Trimming took 8 bases from V and 4 from J, leaving 20 bases between them. The CDR3 runs to 14 residues. Here the CDR3 DNA reads TGCAGCCTGATCCCGGGACTTCGGAGCACTGAAGCTTTCTTT. Translated, it gives CSLIPGLRSTEAFF. The full variable domain, its missing parts supplied by reference TRBV29-1 and TRBJ1-1, is SAVISQKPSRDICQRGTSLTIQCQVDSQVTMMFWYRQQPGQSLTLIATANQGSEATYESGFVIDKFPISRPNLTFSTLTVSNMSPEDSSIYLCSLIPGLRSTEAFFGQGTRLTVV.

V is TRBV7-9 and J is TRBJ2-7, with D possibly TRBD2 on 6 matching bases. V shed 1 base and J shed 0 bases, with 13 bases lying between them. This CDR3 comprises 16 residues. Germline lookup yields CDR1 SEHNR and CDR2 FQNEAQ (reference sequence). CDR3 DNA: TGTGCCAGCAGCTTAGTCGGCGGGACTGTCTCCTACGAGCAGTACTTC. This codes for CASSLVGGTVSYEQYF.

The V gene is TRBV19, the J gene TRBJ2-7; tentatively, D is TRBD1 or TRBD2 (5 bases each). Germline-derived CDR1 and CDR2 are LNHDA and SQIVND (reference sequence). The CDR3 has 12 amino acids. V gave up 3 bases and J gave up 5 bases, with 8 bases separating them. The chain's CDR3 is CASSILGDEQYF. CDR3 bases: TGTGCCAGTAGTATTTTGGGGGACGAGCAGTACTTC.

The chain recombines TRBV19 with TRBJ2-1; 7 bases are shared with TRBD1. J lost 7 bases, V lost 4 bases, and 7 bases had no gene match. This CDR3 comprises 14 residues. The germline V gene encodes CDR1 LNHDA and CDR2 SQIVND (reference sequence). The CDR3 region has the DNA TGTGCCAGTAGTACAGGTGACAGGGTGAATGAGCAGTTCTTC. Translating gives CASSTGDRVNEQFF.

The chain combines TRBV27 with TRBJ2-1; 9 nucleotides match TRBD2. Germline CDR1 is MNHEY and CDR2 is SMNVEV (reference sequence). V was clipped by 0 bases and J by 8 bases; unmatched bases: 14. This CDR3 has 18 amino acids. CDR3 coding DNA: TGTGCCAGCAGTTTATCCCCTTCTCTAGCGGGACGTGAGGATGAGCAGTTCTTC. Translating gives CASSLSPSLAGREDEQFF.

This clone was found once. The V gene is TRBV7-9, the J gene TRBJ1-2, with a possible D match to TRBD1 (6 bases). Germline-derived CDR1 and CDR2 are SEHNR and FQNEAQ (reference sequence). This CDR3 spans 12 amino acids. V gave up 10 bases and J gave up 8 bases, with 17 bases separating them. CDR3 sequence (DNA): TGTGCCACTCGGGGGCCGGGCTGGGGCTACACCTTC. Its protein product is CATRGPGWGYTF. The full variable domain, completed using reference TRBV7-9 and TRBJ1-2, is DTGVSQNPRHKITKRGQNVTFRCDPISEHNRLYWYRQTLGQGPEFLTYFQNEAQLEKSRLLSDRFSAERPKGSFSTLEIQRTEQGDSAMYLCATRGPGWGYTFGSGTRLTVV.

The chain couples TRBV10-3 to TRBJ2-3; D may be TRBD2 (5 bases). Trimming pared 6 bases from V and 1 base from J, leaving 14 bases between. Germline lookup yields CDR1 ENHRY and CDR2 SYGVKD. The CDR3 is 15 residues long. DNA for the CDR3: TGTGCCATCAGCCCGGGGAACTGGGGCACAGATACGCAGTATTTT. This codes for CAISPGNWGTDTQYF.

This CDR3 reads CASSPGLGNQPQHF. DNA for the CDR3: TGTGCCAGCAGCCCTGGACTGGGGAATCAGCCCCAGCATTTT. The chain carries TRBV3-1 (or the pseudogene TRBV3-2) and TRBJ1-5; D ambiguous. The CDR3 runs to 14 residues. V was trimmed by 4 bases and J by 4 bases, leaving 11 bases between them. The germline gives CDR1 LGHDT, CDR2 YNNKEL (reference sequence).

The DNA of the CDR3 is TGCAGCGTGCCGGGACAGGGGAAGGAGACCCAGTACTTC. It yields the protein CSVPGQGKETQYF. This rearrangement joins TRBV29-1 to TRBJ2-5, with TRBD1 identical over 10 bases. The CDR3 totals 13 residues. V lost 6 bases and J lost 5; bases outside the gene matches: 6. CDR1 and CDR2 from the germline V gene are SQVTM and ANQGSEA.

The chain uses TRBV14 and TRBJ1-1; D may be TRBD1 (5 bases). This CDR3 spans 12 amino acids. In germline, CDR1 is SGHDN, CDR2 FVKESK. V shed 3 bases and J shed 7 bases, with 9 bases lying between them. The CDR3 loop is CASSHRESEAFF. CDR3 nucleotides: TGTGCCAGCAGCCACAGGGAAAGTGAAGCTTTCTTT.

This chain uses TRBV3-1 (or the pseudogene TRBV3-2) with TRBJ1-2; D unresolved. Germline assignment: CDR1 LGHDT and CDR2 YNNKEL (reference sequence). V was cut by 1 base and J by 5 bases, with 14 bases left in between. CDR3 length: 15 amino acids. CDR3 residues: CASSQVSGILYGYTF. DNA of the CDR3: TGTGCCAGCAGCCAAGTCTCGGGGATCCTTTATGGCTACACCTTC.